This note documents a single T cell receptor beta chain sequence. This clone appeared once. Its antigen is still unknown. One base away there is no much larger clone; base qualities are not given. The source of the sample is a study of blood T cell repertoires in COVID-19 (dated by TCRdb to about 2020). Concerning the study at large: The collaborator samples originated in the United States, Italy and Spain and spanned the acute and convalescent phases of COVID-19. The material from the prospective study consisted of cDNA or gDNA derived from T cells, B-cell-depleted T cells, or PBMCs. Subjects who had been exposed to COVID-19, were actively infected with it, or had recovered from it provided the deeply sampled blood TCRbeta repertoires that made up the dataset. The repertoires were made available in a free public database intended to serve as a resource for research on the immune response to SARS-CoV-2. The samples were drawn from the first 160 participants of the ongoing ImmuneRACE study and from roughly 1,300 subjects provided by 6 global collaborators. Nearly every sample came with metadata listing a de-identified subject ID, COVID-19 status, age in years and sex. Where HLA class I and class II types were available, the types were taken from metadata supplied by the sample provider, not from assay-based typing.

TCRbeta CDR3 regions were amplified from genomic DNA using the immunoSEQ Assay, a bias-controlled multiplex PCR. Under the source paper's analysis protocol: Nucleated cell counts per sample were estimated from amplification of reference gene primers within the assay. Sequence reads were collapsed and filtered to measure the absolute abundance of every unique TCRbeta CDR3 rearrangement. For each sample, productive Simpson clonality was calculated by taking the square root of Simpson's diversity index across productive rearrangements. TCRdb obtained this table from immuneACCESS and retained in-frame rearrangements with V and J assigned. These tables miss some clones; where compared with another copy, unresolved V genes account for less than half of the shortfall, and the remainder is unexplained. That table supplies the V and J calls and clone size; D and trimming were determined from the DNA. For this sample the table gives approximately 160,000 clones, of which roughly nine tenths were detected only once. The leading ten clones occupy 15% to 20% of the sample.

Beyond this particular receptor, the publication reports: Clinical and demographic metadata were provided uncurated, with the amount varying by source and participant.

Taken from cysteine to phenylalanine, the CDR3 has 14 residues. The retained sequence is limited to the CDR3, 42 bases, with the frame set at the first base. CDR1 is given as SQVTM and CDR2 as ANQGSEA, both from the germline V gene. V is trimmed back by 3 bases and J by 3 bases, and the junction contains 5 bases that no gene match accounts for. Whole blood was collected in K2EDTA tubes by collaborating institutions according to the institutions' own protocols. For TCRbeta analysis, collaborators shipped samples in one of three forms: frozen whole blood, isolated PBMCs, or DNA extracted from either of those sample types.

Sequencing was performed on peripheral blood. The TCR comes from a man aged 60-69 years with active or convalescent COVID-19. The chain couples TRBV29-1 to TRBJ2-1; TRBD1 agrees with 7 junctional bases. The CDR3 region: CSVEPQGVYNEQFF. The nucleotides read TGCAGCGTTGAGCCCCAGGGGGTCTACAATGAGCAGTTCTTC.